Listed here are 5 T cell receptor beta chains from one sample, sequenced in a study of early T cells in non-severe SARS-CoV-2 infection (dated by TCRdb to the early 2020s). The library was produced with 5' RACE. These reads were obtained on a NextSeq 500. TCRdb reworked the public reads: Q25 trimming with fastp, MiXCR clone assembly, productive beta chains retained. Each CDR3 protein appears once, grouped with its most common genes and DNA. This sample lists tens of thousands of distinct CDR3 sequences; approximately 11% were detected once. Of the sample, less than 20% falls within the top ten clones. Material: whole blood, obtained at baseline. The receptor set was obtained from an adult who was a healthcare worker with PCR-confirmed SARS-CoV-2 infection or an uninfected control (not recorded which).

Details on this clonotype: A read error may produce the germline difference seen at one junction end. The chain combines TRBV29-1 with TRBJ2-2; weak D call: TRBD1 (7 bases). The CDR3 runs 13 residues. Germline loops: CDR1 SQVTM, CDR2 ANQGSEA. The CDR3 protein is CNVGGGAGGELFF. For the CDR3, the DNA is TGCAACGTTGGAGGGGGCGCAGGCGGGGAGCTGTTTTTT.

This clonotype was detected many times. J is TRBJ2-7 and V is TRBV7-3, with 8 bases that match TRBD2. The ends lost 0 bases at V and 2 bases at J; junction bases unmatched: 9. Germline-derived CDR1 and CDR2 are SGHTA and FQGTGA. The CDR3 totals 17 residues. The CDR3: CASSLTARLAGPYEQYF. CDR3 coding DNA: TGTGCCAGCAGCTTAACGGCCCGGCTAGCGGGCCCCTACGAGCAGTACTTC.

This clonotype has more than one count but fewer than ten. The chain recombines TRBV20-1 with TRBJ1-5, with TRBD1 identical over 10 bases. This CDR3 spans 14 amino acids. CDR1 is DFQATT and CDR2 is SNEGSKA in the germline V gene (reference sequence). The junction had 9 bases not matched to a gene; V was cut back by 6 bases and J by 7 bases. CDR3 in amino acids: CSAERQGARQPQHF. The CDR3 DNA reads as TGCAGTGCCGAGAGACAGGGGGCAAGACAGCCCCAGCATTTT.

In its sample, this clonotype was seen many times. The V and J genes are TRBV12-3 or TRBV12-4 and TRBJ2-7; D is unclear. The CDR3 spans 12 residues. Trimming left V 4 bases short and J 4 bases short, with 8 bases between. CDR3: CASSSLGYEQYF. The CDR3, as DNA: TGTGCCAGCAGTTCTCTAGGTTACGAGCAGTACTTC.

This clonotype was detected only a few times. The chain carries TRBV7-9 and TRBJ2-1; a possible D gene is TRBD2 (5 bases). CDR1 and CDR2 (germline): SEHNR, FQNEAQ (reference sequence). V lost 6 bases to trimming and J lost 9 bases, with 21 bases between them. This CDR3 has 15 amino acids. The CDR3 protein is CASRHRPKEAGEQFF. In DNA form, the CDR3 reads TGTGCCAGCAGGCATCGTCCGAAGGAGGCTGGTGAGCAGTTCTTC. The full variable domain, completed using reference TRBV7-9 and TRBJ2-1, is DTGVSQNPRHKITKRGQNVTFRCDPISEHNRLYWYRQTLGQGPEFLTYFQNEAQLEKSRLLSDRFSAERPKGSFSTLEIQRTEQGDSAMYLCASRHRPKEAGEQFFGPGTRLTVL.